This T cell receptor (beta chain) was sequenced in a study of neurological immune-mediated disorders. Trimming took 3 bases from V and 7 from J, leaving 16 bases between them. The length of the CDR3 is 15 residues. Germline V gene data show CDR1 as SGHVS and CDR2 as FQNEAQ. In this sample, this clonotype turned up many times. TCRdb independently ran MiXCR on the 5' RACE reads; one entry per CDR3 protein. The sample holds about 82,000 distinct CDR3 sequences, 2.5% to 3% seen once. Sequenced material: PBMCs. The clonotype comes from a woman aged 25 to 39 with multiple sclerosis. The J gene is TRBJ2-1, the V gene TRBV7-8; D not certain. In nucleotides, the CDR3 is TGTGCCAGCAGCTTCGGCGGCCCCAAGGGTAATGAGCAGTTCTTC. This encodes CASSFGGPKGNEQFF.